This entry describes one T cell receptor beta chain. The trim removed 4 bases at V and 1 base at J, leaving 6 bases unmatched. CDR3 length equals 18 residues. Germline V CDR1 and CDR2: SGHNT, YYREEE (reference sequence). These data originate in a study of blood T cell repertoires in COVID-19. Using immunoSEQ multiplex PCR, the repertoire was profiled, and TCRdb retains in-frame clones only, with some absent. The sample lists roughly 250,000 clones; approximately 85% were seen once. Sequenced material: peripheral blood. V gene TRBV5-4 combines with J gene TRBJ2-3, with 16 bases matching TRBD2. The clonotype was recovered from a woman between 55 and 75 years old with active or convalescent COVID-19. The CDR3 DNA reads TGTGCCAGCAGCCGGGGACTAGCGGGGGGGCCGGGCACAGATACGCAGTATTTT. This sequence encodes CASSRGLAGGPGTDTQYF.